This T cell receptor (beta chain) was profiled in a study of cytomegalovirus exposure and HLA in healthy donors. Regarding the study as a whole: Later analysis identified about 18,000 TCR beta sequences associated with HLA alleles, using a false discovery rate threshold of 0.05.

CDR1 SGHRS and CDR2 YFSETQ come from the germline V gene. The length of the CDR3 is 16 residues. Trimming removed 1 base at V and 0 bases at J, with 10 bases between. 13 Jbeta primers and 60 Vbeta primers were used for the PCR. Produced via immunoSEQ multiplex PCR; TCRdb's table is partial and in-frame only. The sample spans about 200,000 clones; the ten largest clones claim approximately 0.98%. As for this clone: The antigen remains unidentified.

What was sequenced was PBMCs. The source is a young woman in good health and CMV-seropositive. This chain joins TRBV5-1 and TRBJ2-2; weak D call: TRBD1 (5 bases). CDR3 sequence: CASSLQGPPNTGELFF. In DNA form, the CDR3 reads TGCGCCAGCAGCTTGCAGGGCCCTCCGAACACCGGGGAGCTGTTTTTT.